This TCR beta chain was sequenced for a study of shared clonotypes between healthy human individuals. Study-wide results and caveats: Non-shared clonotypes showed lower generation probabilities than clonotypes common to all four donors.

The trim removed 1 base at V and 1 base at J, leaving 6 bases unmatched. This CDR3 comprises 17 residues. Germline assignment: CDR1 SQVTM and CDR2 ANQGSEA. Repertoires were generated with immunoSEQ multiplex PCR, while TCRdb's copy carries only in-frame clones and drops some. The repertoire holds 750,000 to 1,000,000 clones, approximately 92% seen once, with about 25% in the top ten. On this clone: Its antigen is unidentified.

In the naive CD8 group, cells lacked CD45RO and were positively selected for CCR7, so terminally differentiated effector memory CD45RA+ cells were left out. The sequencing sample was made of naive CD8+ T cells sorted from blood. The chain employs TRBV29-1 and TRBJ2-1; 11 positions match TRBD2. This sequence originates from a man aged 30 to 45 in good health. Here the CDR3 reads CSVEGLAGGPSYNEQFF. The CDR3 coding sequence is TGCAGCGTTGAAGGGCTAGCGGGAGGCCCATCCTACAATGAGCAGTTCTTC.